The 27 T cell receptor beta chains presented below share a single source sample, sequenced in a study of spatial heterogeneity in lung cancer. One entry per CDR3 protein results from TCRdb running MiXCR on the 5' RACE reads. The repertoire includes tens of thousands of distinct CDR3 sequences, roughly 14% of them detected once, and more than 7% sits in the top ten. Time point indicated: sample taken at primary tumor resection. Extraction of whole RNA from tumor, nontumor lung or frozen PBMC preceded unsorted sequencing. This material consisted of PBMCs, taken at surgery. These receptor sequences come from a male donor with early-stage non-small cell lung cancer.

The genes are TRBV25-1 and TRBJ2-1; 7 nucleotides agree with TRBD2. The V segment lost 1 base and the J segment 6 bases; nucleotides outside the gene matches: 6. Germline V gene data show CDR1 as MGHDK and CDR2 as SYGVNS. CDR3 size: 15 residues. DNA for the CDR3: TGTGCCAGCAGTGAATGGGGTCGGACTAGCAATGAGCAGTTCTTC. Its translation: CASSEWGRTSNEQFF. The variable domain in full, completed from reference TRBV25-1 and TRBJ2-1, reads EADIYQTPRYLVIGTGKKITLECSQTMGHDKMYWYQQDPGMELHLIHYSYGVNSTEKGDLSSESTVSRIRTEHFPLTLESARPSHTSQYLCASSEWGRTSNEQFFGPGTRLTVL.

V and J are TRBV12-3 or TRBV12-4 and TRBJ2-5; 10 nucleotides line up with TRBD2. This CDR3 region has 14 residues. V shed 7 bases and J 5 bases; nucleotides not matched to a gene: 7. Written as DNA, the CDR3 is TGTGCCAGCACCTTAGCGGGAGGTAGTGAGACCCAGTACTTC. Its protein product is CASTLAGGSETQYF.

This clonotype has just a few counts. V usage is TRBV12-3 or TRBV12-4 and J usage is TRBJ2-2, with 11 bases fitting TRBD2. The CDR3 contains 16 residues. J was trimmed by 4 bases and V by 7 bases; bases with no gene match: 8. CDR3 region: CASTLQTSGATGELFF. The CDR3, as DNA: TGTGCCAGCACTCTACAGACTAGCGGGGCCACCGGGGAGCTGTTTTTT.

This clonotype was detected ten times or more. The chain links TRBV27 to TRBJ1-2; D call uncertain. Trimming cost V 3 bases and J 3 bases, with 8 bases left between them. The CDR3 extends over 13 amino acids. In germline, CDR1 is MNHEY, CDR2 SMNVEV (reference sequence). The CDR3 spells CASSFEGDYGYTF. As DNA, the CDR3 is TGTGCCAGCAGTTTCGAGGGCGACTATGGCTACACCTTC.

The J gene is TRBJ1-5, the V gene TRBV19; possibly TRBD1 for D (5 bases). Germline V gene sequence: CDR1 LNHDA, CDR2 SQIVND (reference sequence). CDR3 length: 13 amino acids. Between the trimmed V and J ends, which lost 6 bases and 2 bases, there was a span of 8 bases. The CDR3 nucleotides are TGTGCCAGTAGGGGGACGGGCAATCAGCCCCAGCATTTT. This gives the protein CASRGTGNQPQHF. Supplemented by reference TRBV19 and TRBJ1-5, the full variable domain reads DGGITQSPKYLFRKEGQNVTLSCEQNLNHDAMYWYRQDPGQGLRLIYYSQIVNDFQKGDIAEGYSVSREKKESFPLTVTSAQKNPTAFYLCASRGTGNQPQHFGDGTRLSIL.

This clonotype was seen a handful of times. The chain recombines TRBV2 with TRBJ1-3; possible D gene TRBD1, 5 bases. Per the germline V gene, CDR1 is SNHLY and CDR2 is FYNNEI. This CDR3 has 13 residues. Trimming removed 8 bases at V and 0 bases at J, with 8 bases between. The CDR3 reads CASGTSSGNTIYF. DNA for the CDR3: TGTGCCAGCGGGACGAGCTCTGGAAACACCATATATTTT.

This clonotype was seen more than once but under ten times. The chain carries TRBV5-1 and TRBJ2-1, with 7 bases aligning to TRBD1. The CDR3 runs 14 residues. Germline V gives CDR1 SGHRS, CDR2 YFSETQ. Unmatched junction bases numbered 7, after V lost 4 bases and J lost 6 bases. The CDR3 DNA reads TGCGCCAGCAGCGTGTCAGGGGGAGTCAATGAGCAGTTCTTC. Its protein is CASSVSGGVNEQFF.

The sample holds a few counts of this clonotype. The rearrangement joins TRBV18 to TRBJ2-7; possibly TRBD1 or TRBD2 for D (6 bases each). CDR3 length: 16 residues. Trimming removed 4 bases from V and 1 base from J, with 17 bases in between. The germline gives CDR1 KGHSH, CDR2 LQKENI. The CDR3 coding sequence is TGTGCCAGCTCACTGGGGGGCCAGGGGAAATCCTACGAGCAGTACTTC. It encodes CASSLGGQGKSYEQYF.

This clonotype turned up a few times. This chain links TRBV4-2 with TRBJ2-7; D is possibly TRBD2 (6 bases). The CDR3 totals 15 residues. V was cut by 0 bases and J by 7 bases, with 16 bases left in between. Germline V CDR1 and CDR2: LGHNA, YNFKEQ. CDR3 amino acids: CASSQEGTALGEQYF. The DNA of the CDR3 is TGTGCCAGCAGCCAAGAGGGGACTGCCCTTGGGGAGCAGTACTTC.

This clonotype was seen many times. The junction shows a germline mismatch at one end, possibly a read error. V usage is TRBV7-9 and J usage is TRBJ1-1; TRBD1 matches 7 bases. This CDR3 spans 12 amino acids. CDR1 and CDR2 (germline): SEHNR, FQNEAQ (reference sequence). CDR3 sequence: CASSREGAAGRF. The CDR3 nucleotides are TGTGCCAGCAGCCGTGAGGGGGCGGCCGGGAGATTT. Together with reference TRBV7-9 and TRBJ1-1, the CDR3 gives the full variable domain: DTGVSQNPRHKITKRGQNVTFRCDPISEHNRLYWYRQTLGQGPEFLTYFQNEAQLEKSRLLSDRFSAERPKGSFSTLEIQRTEQGDSAMYLCASSREGAAGRFGQGTRLTVV.

In its sample, this clonotype was seen many times. This chain links TRBV20-1 with TRBJ1-2; 10 nucleotides align to TRBD1. CDR1 DFQATT and CDR2 SNEGSKA come from the germline V gene (reference sequence). The CDR3 is 16 amino acids. Losses at the gene ends were 5 bases for V and 4 bases for J; bases not matched to a gene: 13. This CDR3 is CSAQPRDRGLGYGYTF. DNA of the CDR3: TGCAGTGCTCAGCCCCGGGACAGGGGCTTAGGCTATGGCTACACCTTC.

This clonotype was recorded at least ten times. CDR3 residues: CASSHPARDSLPGELFF. The CDR3 nucleotides read TGTGCCAGCAGCCACCCGGCGCGGGACTCTCTCCCCGGGGAGCTGTTTTTT. The chain combines TRBV3-1 with TRBJ2-2, with TRBD2 as a possible D gene (6 bases). Between the trimmed V and J ends, which lost 3 bases and 6 bases, there was a span of 20 bases. The CDR3 runs 17 residues. Germline V CDR1 and CDR2: LGHDT, YNNKEL (reference sequence).

This clonotype has just a few counts. V is TRBV2 and J is TRBJ2-5; 8 bases map to TRBD1. With 2 bases clipped from V and 5 bases from J, the junction kept 4 bases outside the gene matches. This CDR3 has 14 amino acids. CDR1 is SNHLY, CDR2 FYNNEI, per germline. The CDR3, as DNA: TGTGCCAGCAGTGAACAGGGGGCGGGCGAGACCCAGTACTTC. Protein sequence: CASSEQGAGETQYF.

This clonotype was seen ten or more times. V usage is TRBV2 and J usage is TRBJ1-5, with TRBD1 matching 7 bases. V trimming: 4 bases; J trimming: 4 bases; junction bases outside the gene matches: 4. Germline loops: CDR1 SNHLY, CDR2 FYNNEI. The CDR3 length is 14 residues. The CDR3 spells CASSVGRGNQPQHF. CDR3 bases: TGTGCCAGCAGTGTGGGCAGGGGGAATCAGCCCCAGCATTTT. Supplemented by reference TRBV2 and TRBJ1-5, the full variable domain reads EPEVTQTPSHQVTQMGQEVILRCVPISNHLYFYWYRQILGQKVEFLVSFYNNEISEKSEIFDDQFSVERPDGSNFTLKIRSTKLEDSAMYFCASSVGRGNQPQHFGDGTRLSIL.

This clonotype was seen repeatedly, ten times or more. The chain links TRBV5-1 to TRBJ2-7; D remains unclear. Trimming pared 1 base from V and 1 base from J, leaving 6 bases between. Germline assignment: CDR1 SGHRS and CDR2 YFSETQ. This CDR3 has 13 residues. In DNA form, the CDR3 reads TGCGCCAGCAGCTTGTCAGAGTCCTACGAGCAGTACTTC. Its translation is CASSLSESYEQYF. Supplemented by reference TRBV5-1 and TRBJ2-7, the full variable domain reads KAGVTQTPRYLIKTRGQQVTLSCSPISGHRSVSWYQQTPGQGLQFLFEYFSETQRNKGNFPGRFSGRQFSNSRSEMNVSTLELGDSALYLCASSLSESYEQYFGPGTRLTVT.

The V call is TRBV19, the J call TRBJ1-6, with a weak D call TRBD1 (5 bases). This CDR3 is 17 amino acids long. V lost 4 bases and J 12 bases, leaving 25 bases between the germline ends. In germline, CDR1 is LNHDA, CDR2 SQIVND (reference sequence). CDR3 sequence reads: CASSTLPILRDREPLHF. In nucleotides, the CDR3 is TGTGCCAGTAGTACCCTACCAATACTCCGGGACCGGGAACCCCTCCACTTT.

This clonotype was recorded many times. The chain couples TRBV7-8 to TRBJ2-1, with unresolved D. The V and J ends lost 6 bases and 0 bases respectively, with 9 bases between them. This CDR3 comprises 14 residues. Germline V gene lookup returns CDR1 SGHVS and CDR2 FQNEAQ. The CDR3 DNA is TGTGCCAGCAGGCCCCAGAGCTCCTACAATGAGCAGTTCTTC. This codes for CASRPQSSYNEQFF.

The sample holds many counts of this clonotype. The chain joins TRBV4-1 to TRBJ2-1, with D perhaps TRBD1 (5 bases). This CDR3 spans 16 amino acids. V was clipped by 1 base and J by 6 bases, with 16 bases between them. Germline-derived CDR1 and CDR2 are MGHRA and YSYEKL. This CDR3 reads CASSQGFLREGNEQFF. For the CDR3, the DNA is TGCGCCAGCAGCCAAGGTTTTCTCAGGGAAGGCAATGAGCAGTTCTTC.

This clonotype was seen a handful of times. The chain uses TRBV20-1 and TRBJ1-2; 8 nucleotides match TRBD1. The germline gives CDR1 DFQATT, CDR2 SNEGSKA (reference sequence). After removal of 1 base from V and 5 bases from J, the junction contained 6 bases not matched to a gene. This CDR3 comprises 14 residues. CDR3 nucleotides: TGCAGTGCTAGAGTGGACAGGGATAAGTATGGCTACACCTTC. Translated, it gives CSARVDRDKYGYTF.

This clonotype has ten or more counts. The rearrangement links TRBV6-1 to TRBJ2-1; 8 nucleotides line up with TRBD1. Germline values: CDR1 MNHNS, CDR2 SASEGT. The length of the CDR3 is 18 residues. With 4 bases clipped from V and 1 base from J, the junction kept 12 bases outside the gene matches. The CDR3 loop is CASSASRPGGRSYNEQFF. For the CDR3, the DNA is TGTGCCAGCAGTGCGTCCCGCCCAGGGGGCCGGTCCTACAATGAGCAGTTCTTC.

This chain joins TRBV5-1 and TRBJ1-5; possibly TRBD1 for D (5 bases). V lost 0 bases, J lost 3 bases, and 10 bases lay in between. Germline CDR1 and CDR2: SGHRS and YFSETQ. CDR3 length: 15 residues. As DNA, the CDR3 is TGCGCCAGCAGCTTGGGGACAACTAACAATCAGCCCCAGCATTTT. This encodes CASSLGTTNNQPQHF. The variable domain in full, completed from reference TRBV5-1 and TRBJ1-5, reads KAGVTQTPRYLIKTRGQQVTLSCSPISGHRSVSWYQQTPGQGLQFLFEYFSETQRNKGNFPGRFSGRQFSNSRSEMNVSTLELGDSALYLCASSLGTTNNQPQHFGDGTRLSIL.

CDR3 loop: CASSPGRGPNEQFF. In DNA form, the CDR3 reads TGTGCCAGCAGCCCCGGGCGGGGGCCGAATGAGCAGTTCTTC. This chain uses TRBV3-1 with TRBJ2-1; a possible D gene is TRBD2 (7 bases). Per the germline V gene, CDR1 is LGHDT and CDR2 is YNNKEL (reference sequence). Trimming removed 4 bases at V and 7 bases at J, with 14 bases between. This CDR3 is 14 amino acids long.

The chain joins TRBV19 to TRBJ2-7; D uncertain. CDR3 length: 13 amino acids. V lost 6 bases, J lost 0 bases, and 9 bases lay in between. Germline V lookup: CDR1 LNHDA, CDR2 SQIVND (reference sequence). Written as DNA, the CDR3 is TGTGCCAGTAGCCTCGACCGCTCCTACGAGCAGTACTTC. Residues: CASSLDRSYEQYF.

V usage is TRBV6-5 and J usage is TRBJ2-7, with 9 positions matching TRBD1. The CDR3 consists of 14 residues. V dropped 3 bases and J dropped 4; count of bases not matched to a gene: 4. From germline, CDR1 is MNHEY and CDR2 SVGAGI. The CDR3 bases are TGTGCCAGCAGTTATAGGGGACAGGGATACGAGCAGTACTTC. Its translation is CASSYRGQGYEQYF.

The rearrangement uses TRBV7-2 and TRBJ2-5, with a weak D call TRBD1 (6 bases). Per germline, CDR1 SGHTA and CDR2 FQGNSA. The V end lost 5 bases, the J end lost 5 bases, and 12 bases lay between the germline ends. This CDR3 region has 13 residues. In nucleotides, the CDR3 is TGTGCCAGCAGCCAGCGTACAGGGGAGACCCAGTACTTC. It translates to CASSQRTGETQYF.

Only a few counts were recorded for this clonotype. This sequence joins TRBV28 and TRBJ2-5; 7 nucleotides align to TRBD1. The CDR3 extends over 14 amino acids. V lost 8 bases, J lost 5 bases, and 11 bases stayed unmatched. The V gene's germline CDR1 is MDHEN and CDR2 SYDVKM. CDR3 nucleotide sequence: TGTGCCAGCCAAGTCGGGACAGCGATGGAGACCCAGTACTTC. Amino acids: CASQVGTAMETQYF.

The chain carries TRBV4-3 and TRBJ2-7; perhaps TRBD2 as D (7 bases). In germline, CDR1 is LGHNA, CDR2 YSLEER. The ends were cut back, 2 bases at V and 3 bases at J, with 14 bases in the middle. The CDR3 is made up of 15 amino acids. The CDR3 DNA is TGCGCCAGCAGCCAACAAGGGGGGAGGGACTACGAGCAGTACTTC. Protein: CASSQQGGRDYEQYF.